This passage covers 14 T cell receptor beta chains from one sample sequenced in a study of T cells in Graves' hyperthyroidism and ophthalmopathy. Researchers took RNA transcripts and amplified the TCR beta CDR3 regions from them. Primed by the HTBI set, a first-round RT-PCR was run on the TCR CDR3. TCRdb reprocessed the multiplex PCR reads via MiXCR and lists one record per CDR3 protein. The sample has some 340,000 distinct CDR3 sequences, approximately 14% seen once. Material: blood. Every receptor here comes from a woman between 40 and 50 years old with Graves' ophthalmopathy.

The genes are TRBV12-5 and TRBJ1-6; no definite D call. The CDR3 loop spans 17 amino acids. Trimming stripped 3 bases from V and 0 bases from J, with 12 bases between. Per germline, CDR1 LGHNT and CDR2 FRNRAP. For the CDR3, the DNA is TGTGCTAGTGGTTTTTACTCGGAAAGCTCCTATAATTCACCCCTCCACTTT. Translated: CASGFYSESSYNSPLHF. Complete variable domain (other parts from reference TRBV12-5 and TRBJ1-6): DARVTQTPRHKVTEMGQEVTMRCQPILGHNTVFWYRQTMMQGLELLAYFRNRAPLDDSGMPKDRFSAEMPDATLATLKIQPSEPRDSAVYFCASGFYSESSYNSPLHFGNGTRLTVT.

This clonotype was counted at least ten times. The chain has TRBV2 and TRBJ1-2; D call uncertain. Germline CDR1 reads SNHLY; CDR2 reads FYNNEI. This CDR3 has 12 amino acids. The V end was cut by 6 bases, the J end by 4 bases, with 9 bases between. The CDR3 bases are TGTGCCAGCAGCGCACGGCTCTATGGCTACACCTTC. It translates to CASSARLYGYTF.

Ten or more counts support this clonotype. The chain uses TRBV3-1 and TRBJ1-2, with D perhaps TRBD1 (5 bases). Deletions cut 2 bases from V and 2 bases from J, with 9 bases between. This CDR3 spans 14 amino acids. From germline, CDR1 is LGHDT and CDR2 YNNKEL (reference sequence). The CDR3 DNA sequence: TGTGCCAGCAGCCAACTCGACAGCAACTATGGCTACACCTTC. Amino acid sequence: CASSQLDSNYGYTF. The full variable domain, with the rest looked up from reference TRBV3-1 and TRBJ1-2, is DTAVSQTPKYLVTQMGNDKSIKCEQNLGHDTMYWYKQDSKKFLKIMFSYNNKELIINETVPNRFSPKSPDKAHLNLHINSLELGDSAVYFCASSQLDSNYGYTFGSGTRLTVV.

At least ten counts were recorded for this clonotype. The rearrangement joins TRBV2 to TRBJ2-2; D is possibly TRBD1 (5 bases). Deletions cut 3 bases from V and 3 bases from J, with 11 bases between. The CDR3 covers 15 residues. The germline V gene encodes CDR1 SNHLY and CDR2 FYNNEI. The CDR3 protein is CASSDLGRDTGELFF. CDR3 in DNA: TGTGCCAGCAGTGATTTAGGCAGGGACACCGGGGAGCTGTTTTTT.

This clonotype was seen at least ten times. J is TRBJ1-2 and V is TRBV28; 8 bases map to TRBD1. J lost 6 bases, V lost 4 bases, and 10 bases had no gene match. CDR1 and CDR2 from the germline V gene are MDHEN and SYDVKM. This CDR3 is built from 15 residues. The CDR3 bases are TGTGCCAGCAGTTCACTTGCCGGGACAGGTCATGGCTACACCTTC. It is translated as CASSSLAGTGHGYTF.

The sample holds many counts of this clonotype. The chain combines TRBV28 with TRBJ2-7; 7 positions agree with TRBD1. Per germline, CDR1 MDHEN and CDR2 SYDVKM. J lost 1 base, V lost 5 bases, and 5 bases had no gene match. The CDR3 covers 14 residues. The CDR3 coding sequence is TGTGCCAGCAGTACTACCAGGGGGTCCTACGAGCAGTACTTC. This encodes CASSTTRGSYEQYF.

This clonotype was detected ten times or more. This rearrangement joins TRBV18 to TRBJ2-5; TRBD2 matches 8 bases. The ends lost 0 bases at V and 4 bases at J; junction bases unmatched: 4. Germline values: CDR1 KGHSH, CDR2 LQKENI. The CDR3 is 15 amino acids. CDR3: CASSPPGGAPETQYF. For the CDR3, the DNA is TGTGCCAGCTCACCACCCGGGGGGGCCCCAGAGACCCAGTACTTC.

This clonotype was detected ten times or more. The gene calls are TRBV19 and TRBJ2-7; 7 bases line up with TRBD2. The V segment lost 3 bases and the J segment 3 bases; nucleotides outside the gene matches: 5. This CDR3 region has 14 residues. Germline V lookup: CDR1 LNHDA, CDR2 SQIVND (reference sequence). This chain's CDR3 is CASSMSGGSYEQYF. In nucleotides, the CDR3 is TGTGCCAGTAGTATGTCGGGCGGGAGCTACGAGCAGTACTTC. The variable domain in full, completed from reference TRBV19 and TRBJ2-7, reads DGGITQSPKYLFRKEGQNVTLSCEQNLNHDAMYWYRQDPGQGLRLIYYSQIVNDFQKGDIAEGYSVSREKKESFPLTVTSAQKNPTAFYLCASSMSGGSYEQYFGPGTRLTVT.

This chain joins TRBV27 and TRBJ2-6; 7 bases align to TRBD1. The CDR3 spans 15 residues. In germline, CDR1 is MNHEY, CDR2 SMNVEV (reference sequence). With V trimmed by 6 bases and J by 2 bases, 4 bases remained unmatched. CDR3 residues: CASRPTGAGANVLTF. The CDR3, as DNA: TGTGCCAGCAGACCCACAGGGGCTGGGGCCAACGTCCTGACTTTC.

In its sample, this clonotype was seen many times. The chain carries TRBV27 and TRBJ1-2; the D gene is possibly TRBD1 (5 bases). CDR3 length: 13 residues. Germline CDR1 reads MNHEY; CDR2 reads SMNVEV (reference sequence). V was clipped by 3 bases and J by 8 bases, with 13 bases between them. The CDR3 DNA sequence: TGTGCCAGCAGTTTTAGGTCCGGGGGAGGCTACACCTTC. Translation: CASSFRSGGGYTF.

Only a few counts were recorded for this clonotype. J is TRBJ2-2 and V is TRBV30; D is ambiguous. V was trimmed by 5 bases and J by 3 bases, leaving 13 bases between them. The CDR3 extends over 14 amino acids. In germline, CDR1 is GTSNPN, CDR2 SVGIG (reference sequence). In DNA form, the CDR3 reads TGTGCCTGGTCGCTGGCCAGATACACCGGGGAGCTGTTTTTT. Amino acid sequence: CAWSLARYTGELFF.

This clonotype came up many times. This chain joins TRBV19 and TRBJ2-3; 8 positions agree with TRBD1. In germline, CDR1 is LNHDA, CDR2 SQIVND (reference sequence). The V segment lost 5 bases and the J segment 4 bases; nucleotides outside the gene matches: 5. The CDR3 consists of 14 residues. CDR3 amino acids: CASSPGQGPDTQYF. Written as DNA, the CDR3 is TGTGCCAGTAGTCCCGGACAGGGCCCAGATACGCAGTATTTT.

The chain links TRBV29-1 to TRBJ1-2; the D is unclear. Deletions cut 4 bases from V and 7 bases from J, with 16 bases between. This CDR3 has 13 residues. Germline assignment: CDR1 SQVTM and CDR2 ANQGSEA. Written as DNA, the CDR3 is TGCAGCGTTGGCGTCGTGCGGGTAGGTGGCTACACCTTC. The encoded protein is CSVGVVRVGGYTF.

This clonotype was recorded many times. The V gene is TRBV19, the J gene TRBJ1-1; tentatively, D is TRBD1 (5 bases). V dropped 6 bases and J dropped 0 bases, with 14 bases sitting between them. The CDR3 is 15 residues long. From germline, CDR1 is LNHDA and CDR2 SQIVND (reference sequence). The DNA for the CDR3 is TGTGCCAGTAGCCTTACTTGGGGCGTGAACACTGAAGCTTTCTTT. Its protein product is CASSLTWGVNTEAFF.